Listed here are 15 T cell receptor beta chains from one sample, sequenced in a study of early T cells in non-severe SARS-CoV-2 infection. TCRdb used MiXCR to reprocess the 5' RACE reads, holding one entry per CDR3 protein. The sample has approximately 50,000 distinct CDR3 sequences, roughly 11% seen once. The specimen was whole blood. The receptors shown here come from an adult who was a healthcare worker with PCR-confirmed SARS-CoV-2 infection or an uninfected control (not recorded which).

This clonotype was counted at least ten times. The CDR3, as DNA: TGTGCCAGCAGCTTTCGCAGGGTAGAGACCCAGTACTTC. Amino acid sequence: CASSFRRVETQYF. J is TRBJ2-5 and V is TRBV7-9, with D tentatively TRBD1 (5 bases). The CDR3 length is 13 residues. The V gene's germline CDR1 is SEHNR and CDR2 FQNEAQ (reference sequence). The ends were cut back, 3 bases at V and 4 bases at J, with 9 bases in the middle.

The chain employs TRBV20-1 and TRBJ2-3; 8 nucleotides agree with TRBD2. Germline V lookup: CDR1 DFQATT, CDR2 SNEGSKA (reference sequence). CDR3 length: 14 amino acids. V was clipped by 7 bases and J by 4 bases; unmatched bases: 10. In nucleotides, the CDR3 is TGCAGTGTTACGGGGGGGCGCGAAGCAGATACGCAGTATTTT. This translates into CSVTGGREADTQYF.

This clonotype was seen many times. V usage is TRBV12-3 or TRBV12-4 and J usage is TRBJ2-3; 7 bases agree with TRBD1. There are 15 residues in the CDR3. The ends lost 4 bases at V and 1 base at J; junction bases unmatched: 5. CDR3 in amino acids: CASSSRGPGTDTQYF. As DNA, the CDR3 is TGTGCCAGCAGTTCTAGGGGGCCCGGCACAGATACGCAGTATTTT.

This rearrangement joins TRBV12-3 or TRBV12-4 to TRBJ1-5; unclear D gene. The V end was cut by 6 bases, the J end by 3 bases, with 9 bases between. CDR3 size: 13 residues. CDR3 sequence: CASSPEPNQPQHF. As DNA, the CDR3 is TGTGCCAGCAGCCCGGAACCCAATCAGCCCCAGCATTTT.

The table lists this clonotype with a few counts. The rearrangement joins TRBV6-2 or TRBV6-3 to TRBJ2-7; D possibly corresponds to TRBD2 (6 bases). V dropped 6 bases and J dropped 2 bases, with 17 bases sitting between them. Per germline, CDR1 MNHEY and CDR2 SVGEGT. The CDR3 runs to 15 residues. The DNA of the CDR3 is TGTGCCAGCAGCCTAACGGGAGTAATGACCTACGAGCAGTACTTC. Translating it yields CASSLTGVMTYEQYF.

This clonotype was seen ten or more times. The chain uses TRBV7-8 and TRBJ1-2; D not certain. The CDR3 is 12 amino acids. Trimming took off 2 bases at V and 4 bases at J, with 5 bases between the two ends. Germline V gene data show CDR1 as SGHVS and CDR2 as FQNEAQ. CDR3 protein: CASSLTGYGYTF. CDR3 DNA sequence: TGTGCCAGCAGCTTAACTGGCTATGGCTACACCTTC.

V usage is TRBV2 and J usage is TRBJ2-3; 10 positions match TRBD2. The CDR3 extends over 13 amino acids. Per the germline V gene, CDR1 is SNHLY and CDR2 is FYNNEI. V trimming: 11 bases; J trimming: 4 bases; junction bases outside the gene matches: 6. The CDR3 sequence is CAGLAGGPDTQYF. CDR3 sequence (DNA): TGTGCCGGCTTAGCGGGGGGCCCAGATACGCAGTATTTT.

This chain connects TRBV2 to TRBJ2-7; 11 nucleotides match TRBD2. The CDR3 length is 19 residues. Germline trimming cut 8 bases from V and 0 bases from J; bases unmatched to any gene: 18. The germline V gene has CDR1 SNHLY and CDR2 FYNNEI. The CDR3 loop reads CASLQGGLAGGRSSYEQYF. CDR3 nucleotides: TGTGCCAGCCTCCAGGGGGGGCTAGCGGGAGGCCGAAGCTCCTACGAGCAGTACTTC.

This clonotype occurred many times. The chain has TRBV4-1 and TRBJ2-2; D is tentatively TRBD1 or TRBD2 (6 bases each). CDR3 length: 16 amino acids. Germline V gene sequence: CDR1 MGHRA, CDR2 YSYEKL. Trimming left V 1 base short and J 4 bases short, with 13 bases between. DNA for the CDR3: TGCGCCAGCAGCCAAGTGCAGGGGAGGAGCACCGGGGAGCTGTTTTTT. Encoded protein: CASSQVQGRSTGELFF.

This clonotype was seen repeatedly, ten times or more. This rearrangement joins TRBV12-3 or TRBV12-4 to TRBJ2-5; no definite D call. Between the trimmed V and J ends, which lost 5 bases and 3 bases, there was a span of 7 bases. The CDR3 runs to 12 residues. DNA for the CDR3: TGTGCCAGCAGTCTAGAAGAAGAGACCCAGTACTTC. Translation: CASSLEEETQYF.

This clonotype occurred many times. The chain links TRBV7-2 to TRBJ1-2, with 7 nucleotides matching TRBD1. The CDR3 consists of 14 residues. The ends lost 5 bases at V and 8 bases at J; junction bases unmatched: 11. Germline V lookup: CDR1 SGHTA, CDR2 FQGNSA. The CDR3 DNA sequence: TGTGCCAGCAGCGGGGCGACAGGGTACGAGGGCTACACCTTC. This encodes CASSGATGYEGYTF.

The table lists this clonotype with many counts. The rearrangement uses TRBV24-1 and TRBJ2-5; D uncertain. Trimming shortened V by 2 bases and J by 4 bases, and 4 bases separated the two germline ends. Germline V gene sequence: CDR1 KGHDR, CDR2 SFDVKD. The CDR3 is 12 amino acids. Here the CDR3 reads CATSDWGETQYF. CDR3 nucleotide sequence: TGTGCCACCAGTGATTGGGGAGAGACCCAGTACTTC.

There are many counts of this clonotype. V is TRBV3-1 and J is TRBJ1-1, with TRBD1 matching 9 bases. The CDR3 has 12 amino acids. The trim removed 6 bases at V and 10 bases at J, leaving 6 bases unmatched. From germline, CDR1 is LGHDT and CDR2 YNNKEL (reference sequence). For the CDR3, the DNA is TGTGCCAGCAGGGGGACAGGGCTAGGAGCTTTCTTT. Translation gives CASRGTGLGAFF.

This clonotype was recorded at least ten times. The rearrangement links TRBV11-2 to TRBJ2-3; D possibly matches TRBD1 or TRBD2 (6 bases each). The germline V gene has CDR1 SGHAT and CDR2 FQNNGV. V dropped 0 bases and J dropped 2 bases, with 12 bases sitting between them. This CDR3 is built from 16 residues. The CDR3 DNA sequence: TGTGCCAGCAGCTTAGAGGGGGGCATCACCACAGATACGCAGTATTTT. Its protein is CASSLEGGITTDTQYF.

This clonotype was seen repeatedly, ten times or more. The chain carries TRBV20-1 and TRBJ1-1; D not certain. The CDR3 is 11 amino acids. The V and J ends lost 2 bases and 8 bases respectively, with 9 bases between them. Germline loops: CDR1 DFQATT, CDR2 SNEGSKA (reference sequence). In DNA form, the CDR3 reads TGCAGTGCTAGACAGGCCCTCGAAGCTTTCTTT. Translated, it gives CSARQALEAFF.